This T cell receptor beta chain originates from a study of blood T cell repertoires in COVID-19. The table came from immunoSEQ multiplex PCR; TCRdb's copy has only in-frame clones and leaves some out. The sample has about 62,000 clones; 65% to 85% are singletons. A PCR-confirmed or clinician-diagnosed COVID-19 case had contacted exposed participants within 2 weeks of entry. This CDR3 contains 16 residues. Trimming removed 5 bases at V and 10 bases at J, with 21 bases between. Germline CDR1 SGHAT, CDR2 FQNNGV. The chain has TRBV11-2 and TRBJ1-6; perhaps TRBD1 as D (6 bases). This receptor was taken from a woman aged 55-70 years who had been exposed to COVID-19. The sample comprised PBMCs or T cells enriched from blood (not recorded which). CDR3 loop: CASSVITGGVDSPLHF. In DNA, the CDR3 is TGTGCCAGCAGCGTAATTACGGGGGGCGTCGACTCACCCCTCCACTTT. The complete variable domain, with remaining parts taken from reference TRBV11-2 and TRBJ1-6, reads EAGVAQSPRYKIIEKRQSVAFWCNPISGHATLYWYQQILGQGPKLLIQFQNNGVVDDSQLPKDRFSAERLKGVDSTLKIQPAKLEDSAVYLCASSVITGGVDSPLHFGNGTRLTVT.